This T cell receptor (beta chain) is drawn from a study of cytomegalovirus exposure and HLA in healthy donors. Study-wide results and limits: It emerged from a later analysis that several of the most significant clusters appeared to be linked to common viral pathogens. A few CMV-associated chains were confirmed in vitro to be specific for CMV antigens. Despite most TCR sequences being rare, some public TCRs occurred in many donors.

Primers: 60 Vbeta forward and 13 Jbeta reverse. Assay: immunoSEQ multiplex PCR; the TCRdb copy retains only in-frame clones and omits some. The data contain 100,000 to 150,000 clones, 8% to 11% of them seen just once; the ten biggest clones take up about 4.6%. This clone has at least ten counts. Its specificity is unknown. Looked up from germline, CDR1 is MGHDK and CDR2 is SYGVNS. This CDR3 is built from 14 residues. With 3 bases clipped from V and 2 bases from J, the junction kept 4 bases outside the gene matches. This clonotype originated in a woman in her late teens or twenties in good health and CMV-seropositive. Sequences were obtained from PBMCs. The rearrangement links TRBV25-1 to TRBJ2-7; 7 nucleotides line up with TRBD2. CDR3 amino acids: CASSDEGGPYEQYF. Written as DNA, the CDR3 is TGTGCCAGCAGTGACGAGGGAGGGCCCTACGAGCAGTACTTC.